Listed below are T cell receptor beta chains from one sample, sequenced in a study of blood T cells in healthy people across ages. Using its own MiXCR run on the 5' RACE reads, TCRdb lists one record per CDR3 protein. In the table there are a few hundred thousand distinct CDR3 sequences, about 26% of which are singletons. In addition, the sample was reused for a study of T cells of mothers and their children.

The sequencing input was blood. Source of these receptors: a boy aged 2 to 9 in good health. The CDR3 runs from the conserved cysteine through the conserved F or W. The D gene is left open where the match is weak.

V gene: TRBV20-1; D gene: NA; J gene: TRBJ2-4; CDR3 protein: CSARGGDRLLISAKNIQYF
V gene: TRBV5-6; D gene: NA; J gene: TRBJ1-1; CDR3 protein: CASSLAAEAFF
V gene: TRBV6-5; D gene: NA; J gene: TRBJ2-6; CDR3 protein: CASSYSIGGAGANVLTF
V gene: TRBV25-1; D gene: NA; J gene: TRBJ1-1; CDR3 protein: CASSEYLGGNTEAFF
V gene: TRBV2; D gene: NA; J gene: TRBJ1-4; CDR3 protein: CASTIDKRLFF
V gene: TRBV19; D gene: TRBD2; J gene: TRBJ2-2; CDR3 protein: CASSMLAGYTGELFF
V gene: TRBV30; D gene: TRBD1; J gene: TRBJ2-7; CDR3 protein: CAWSVQGVQGTFEQYF
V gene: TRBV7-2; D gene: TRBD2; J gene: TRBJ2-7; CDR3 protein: CASKVRGSYEQYF
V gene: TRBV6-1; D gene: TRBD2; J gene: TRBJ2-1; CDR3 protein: CASTMESGGYNEQFF
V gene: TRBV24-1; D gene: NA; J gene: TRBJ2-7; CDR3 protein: CATRIPTSWWVRKQYF
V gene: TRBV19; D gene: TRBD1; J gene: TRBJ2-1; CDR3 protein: CASSIRDSSYNEQFF
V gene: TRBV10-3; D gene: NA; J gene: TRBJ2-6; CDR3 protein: CAISENRGSGANVLTF
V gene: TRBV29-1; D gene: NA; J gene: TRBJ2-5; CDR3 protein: CSVVEAPGTQYF
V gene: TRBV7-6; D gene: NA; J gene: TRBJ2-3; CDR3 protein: CASSLVALLTDTQYF
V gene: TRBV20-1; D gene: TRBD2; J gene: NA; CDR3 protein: CSASRASGYEQYF
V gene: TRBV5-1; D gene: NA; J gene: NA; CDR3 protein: CASSLTGETYNEQFF
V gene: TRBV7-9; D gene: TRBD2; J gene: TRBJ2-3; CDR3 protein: CASSSSGRVASTDTQYF
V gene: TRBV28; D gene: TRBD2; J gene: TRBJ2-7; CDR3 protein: CASSFQRELYEQYF
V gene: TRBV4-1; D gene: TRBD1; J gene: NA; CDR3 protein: CASSHFRDRAAEQYF
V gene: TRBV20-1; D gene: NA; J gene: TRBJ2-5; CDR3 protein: CSAQTGPEETQYF
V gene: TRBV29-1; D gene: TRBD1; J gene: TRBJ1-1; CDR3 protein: CSVEDLSRGTEAFF
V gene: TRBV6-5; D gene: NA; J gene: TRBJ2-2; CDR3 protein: CASSYSRNEAGELFF
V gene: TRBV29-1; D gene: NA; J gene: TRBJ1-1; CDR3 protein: CSVAGLPGTEAFF
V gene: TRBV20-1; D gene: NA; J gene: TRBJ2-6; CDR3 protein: CSARDRLSGPGGANVLTF
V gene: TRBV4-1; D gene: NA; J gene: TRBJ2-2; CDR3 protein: CASRPGVNTGELFF
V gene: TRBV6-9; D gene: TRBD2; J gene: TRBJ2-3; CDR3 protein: CASSYKGLAWTDTQYF
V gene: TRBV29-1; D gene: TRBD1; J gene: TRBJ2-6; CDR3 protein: CSVGGQGPSGANILTF
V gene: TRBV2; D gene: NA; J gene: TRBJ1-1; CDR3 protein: CASPVKGDTEAFF
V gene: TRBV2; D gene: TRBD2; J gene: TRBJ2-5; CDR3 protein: CASRQLAGRETQYF
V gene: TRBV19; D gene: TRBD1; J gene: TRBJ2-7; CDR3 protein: CASSGPGTGSYEQYF
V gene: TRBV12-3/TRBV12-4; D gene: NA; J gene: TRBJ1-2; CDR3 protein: CASSLINGIGYTF
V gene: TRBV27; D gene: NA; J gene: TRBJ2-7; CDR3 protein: CASSPLSGQGTFF
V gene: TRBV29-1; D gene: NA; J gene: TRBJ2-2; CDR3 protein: CSVEAPTGELFF
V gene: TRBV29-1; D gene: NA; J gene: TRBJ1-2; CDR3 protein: CSVLPGHTNYGYTF
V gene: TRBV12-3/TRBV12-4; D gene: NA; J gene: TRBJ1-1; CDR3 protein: CASSLASEAFF
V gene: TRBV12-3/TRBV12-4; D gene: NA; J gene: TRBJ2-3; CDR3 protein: CASSLGTSHTQYF